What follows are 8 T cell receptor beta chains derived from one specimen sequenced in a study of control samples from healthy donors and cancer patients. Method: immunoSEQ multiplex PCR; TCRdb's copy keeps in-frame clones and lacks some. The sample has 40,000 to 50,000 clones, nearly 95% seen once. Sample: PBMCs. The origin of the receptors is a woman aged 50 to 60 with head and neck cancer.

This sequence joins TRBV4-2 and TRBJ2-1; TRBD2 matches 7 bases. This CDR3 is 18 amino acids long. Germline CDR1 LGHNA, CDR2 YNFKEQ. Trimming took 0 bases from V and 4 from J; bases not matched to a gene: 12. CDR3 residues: CASSQEIRPAGIYNEQFF. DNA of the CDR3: TGTGCCAGCAGCCAAGAAATCCGCCCAGCGGGGATATACAATGAGCAGTTCTTC.

The CDR3 DNA follows: TGTGCCAGCAGTGAAGCTGACCTCTATGGCTACACCTTC. Translating it yields CASSEADLYGYTF. The chain is built from TRBV6-1 and TRBJ1-2, with D uncertain. Trimming took off 0 bases at V and 4 bases at J, with 6 bases between the two ends. CDR1 is MNHNS and CDR2 is SASEGT in the germline V gene. This CDR3 has 13 residues.

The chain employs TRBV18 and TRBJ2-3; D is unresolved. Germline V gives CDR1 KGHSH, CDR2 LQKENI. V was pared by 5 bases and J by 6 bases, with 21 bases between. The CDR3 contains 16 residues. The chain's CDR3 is CASSYGPLPPQDTQYF. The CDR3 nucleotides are TGTGCCAGCTCATACGGTCCGCTACCCCCCCAGGATACGCAGTATTTT. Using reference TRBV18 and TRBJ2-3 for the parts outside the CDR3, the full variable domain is NAGVMQNPRHLVRRRGQEARLRCSPMKGHSHVYWYRQLPEEGLKFMVYLQKENIIDESGMPKERFSAEFPKEGPSILRIQQVVRGDSAAYFCASSYGPLPPQDTQYFGPGTRLTVL.

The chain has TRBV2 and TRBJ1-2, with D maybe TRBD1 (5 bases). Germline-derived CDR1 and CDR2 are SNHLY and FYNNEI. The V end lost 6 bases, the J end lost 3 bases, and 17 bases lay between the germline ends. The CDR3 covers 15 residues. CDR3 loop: CASSPGTAGDYGYTF. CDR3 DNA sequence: TGTGCCAGCAGCCCCGGGACGGCCGGGGACTATGGCTACACCTTC.

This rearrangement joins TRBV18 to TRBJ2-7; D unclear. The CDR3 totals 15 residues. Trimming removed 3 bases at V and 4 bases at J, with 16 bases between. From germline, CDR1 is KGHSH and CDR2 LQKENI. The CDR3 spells CASSPLDGPPYEQYF. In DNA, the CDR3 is TGTGCCAGCTCACCTTTGGACGGCCCTCCATACGAGCAGTACTTC.

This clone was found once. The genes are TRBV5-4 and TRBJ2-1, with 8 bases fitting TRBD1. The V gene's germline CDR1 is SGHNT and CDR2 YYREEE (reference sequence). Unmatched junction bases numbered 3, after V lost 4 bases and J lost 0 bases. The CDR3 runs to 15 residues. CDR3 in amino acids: CASSLGQGSYNEQFF. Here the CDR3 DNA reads TGTGCCAGCAGCCTCGGACAGGGCTCCTACAATGAGCAGTTCTTC.

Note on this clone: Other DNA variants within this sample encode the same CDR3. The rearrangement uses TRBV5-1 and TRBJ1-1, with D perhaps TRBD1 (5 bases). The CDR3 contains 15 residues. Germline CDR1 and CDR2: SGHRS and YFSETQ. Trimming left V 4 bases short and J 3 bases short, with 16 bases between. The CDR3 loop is CASSLGQGIYTEAFF. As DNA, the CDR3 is TGCGCCAGCAGCCTGGGGCAGGGAATTTACACTGAAGCTTTCTTT.

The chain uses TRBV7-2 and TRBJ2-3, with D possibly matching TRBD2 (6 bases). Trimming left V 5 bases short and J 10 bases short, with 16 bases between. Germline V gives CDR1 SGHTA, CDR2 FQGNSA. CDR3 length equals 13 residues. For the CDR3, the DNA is TGTGCCAGCAGCCTAGGGGACTTATTGGCGCAGTATTTT. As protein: CASSLGDLLAQYF.